Presented here are 20 T cell receptor beta chains from one specimen sequenced in a study. TCRdb reprocessed the RT-PCR reads via MiXCR and lists one record per CDR3 protein. The sample records roughly 1,400 distinct CDR3 sequences, around 32% being singletons. Sequencing used memory CD4+ T cells from salivary gland. Receptors originate from a female donor with primary Sjogren's syndrome.

Relative to its sample, this clonotype is medium-sized (0.01 to 0.1%). The rearrangement joins TRBV15 to TRBJ2-2; TRBD2 matches at 10 bases. The V gene's germline CDR1 is LNHNV and CDR2 YYDKDF (reference sequence). V dropped 0 bases and J dropped 4; count of bases not matched to a gene: 8. CDR3 length equals 18 residues. CDR3 sequence reads: CATSRDKGGLAVTGELFF. The DNA for the CDR3 is TGTGCCACCAGCAGAGATAAGGGCGGACTAGCGGTCACCGGGGAGCTGTTTTTT.

This chain connects TRBV20-1 to TRBJ2-1; D remains ambiguous. From germline, CDR1 is DFQATT and CDR2 SNEGSKA (reference sequence). This CDR3 is 15 amino acids long. V was trimmed by 0 bases and J by 0 bases, leaving 9 bases between them. The CDR3 region is CSARDQPSSYNEQFF. The CDR3 coding sequence is TGCAGTGCTAGAGATCAACCGAGCTCCTACAATGAGCAGTTCTTC.

By frequency in the sample, this clonotype is medium-sized. This chain's CDR3 is CASSQGQGARNEQFF. The CDR3, as DNA: TGCGCCAGCAGCCAGGGACAGGGGGCTCGGAATGAGCAGTTCTTC. The chain links TRBV4-1 to TRBJ2-1; 12 nucleotides line up with TRBD1. The CDR3 has 15 residues. Germline V gene sequence: CDR1 MGHRA, CDR2 YSYEKL. V trimming: 3 bases; J trimming: 7 bases; junction bases outside the gene matches: 4.

This chain uses TRBV7-2 with TRBJ2-5; 9 positions match TRBD2. The V gene end was trimmed by 3 bases and the J gene end by 6 bases; junction bases not matched to a gene: 8. Germline CDR1 is SGHTA and CDR2 is FQGNSA. The CDR3 runs to 15 residues. Here the CDR3 reads CASSFSIAGAQTQYF. The CDR3 DNA sequence: TGTGCCAGCAGCTTTTCGATAGCGGGAGCGCAGACCCAGTACTTC. Combining the CDR3 with reference TRBV7-2 and TRBJ2-5 gives the whole variable domain GAGVSQSPSNKVTEKGKDVELRCDPISGHTALYWYRQSLGQGLEFLIYFQGNSAPDKSGLPSDRFSAERTGGSVSTLTIQRTQQEDSAVYLCASSFSIAGAQTQYFGPGTRLLVL.

By proportion, this clonotype is medium-sized. The rearrangement uses TRBV5-1 and TRBJ2-5; D gene unclear. Germline V gives CDR1 SGHRS, CDR2 YFSETQ. The CDR3 covers 13 residues. V lost 4 bases, J lost 2 bases, and 9 bases lay in between. The CDR3 loop is CASSQQSQETQYF. CDR3 sequence (DNA): TGCGCCAGCAGCCAACAATCGCAAGAGACCCAGTACTTC. Looking up the rest from reference TRBV5-1 and TRBJ2-5 gives the full variable domain: KAGVTQTPRYLIKTRGQQVTLSCSPISGHRSVSWYQQTPGQGLQFLFEYFSETQRNKGNFPGRFSGRQFSNSRSEMNVSTLELGDSALYLCASSQQSQETQYFGPGTRLLVL.

In its sample, this clonotype is large. The genes are TRBV12-5 and TRBJ2-1; maybe TRBD2 (6 bases). Per the germline V gene, CDR1 is LGHNT and CDR2 is FRNRAP. The V end lost 2 bases, the J end lost 1 base, and 15 bases lay between the germline ends. CDR3 length equals 17 residues. This CDR3 is CASGLLLRGTSYNEQFF. The CDR3 region has the DNA TGTGCTAGTGGTTTGCTACTCCGGGGGACTTCCTACAATGAGCAGTTCTTC.

This clonotype was found many times. The chain employs TRBV18 and TRBJ1-1; D is perhaps TRBD1 (5 bases). The CDR3 runs to 15 residues. V lost 2 bases to trimming and J lost 4 bases, with 14 bases between them. In germline, CDR1 is KGHSH, CDR2 LQKENI. Written as DNA, the CDR3 is TGTGCCAGCTCACCAGTAGGGGCAGGGTCCACTGAAGCTTTCTTT. Translation: CASSPVGAGSTEAFF.

This clonotype is large (0.1 to 1%) in the sample. The CDR3 DNA follows: TGTGCCAGCAGTTTACGTGTGGCTCTTATCCCCCCGGAGACCCAGTACTTC. Translated, it gives CASSLRVALIPPETQYF. The chain combines TRBV5-5 with TRBJ2-5, with no clear D. The ends were cut back, 5 bases at V and 5 bases at J, with 25 bases in the middle. Germline-derived CDR1 and CDR2 are SGHKS and YYEKEE (reference sequence). The CDR3 totals 17 residues.

This clonotype has a count of ten or more. The chain links TRBV5-4 to TRBJ2-5; D might be TRBD1 or TRBD2, each matching 5 bases. The length of the CDR3 is 16 residues. Germline assignment: CDR1 SGHNT and CDR2 YYREEE (reference sequence). V lost 0 bases and J lost 5, with 17 bases in between. For the CDR3, the DNA is TGTGCCAGCAGCTTGGTGGGGGTCTCGGGGTTGGAGACCCAGTACTTC. Its protein product is CASSLVGVSGLETQYF. Based on the CDR3 plus reference TRBV5-4 and TRBJ2-5, the full variable domain is ETGVTQSPTHLIKTRGQQVTLRCSSQSGHNTVSWYQQALGQGPQFIFQYYREEENGRGNFPPRFSGLQFPNYSSELNVNALELDDSALYLCASSLVGVSGLETQYFGPGTRLLVL.

In its sample, this clonotype is large. This chain joins TRBV7-2 and TRBJ2-3; the match to TRBD2 covers 10 bases. Germline trimming cut 5 bases from V and 5 bases from J; bases unmatched to any gene: 10. The CDR3 covers 16 residues. CDR1 SGHTA and CDR2 FQGNSA come from the germline V gene. For the CDR3, the DNA is TGTGCCAGCAGCATCCAGCGGGGGGGCCTAGGAGATACGCAGTATTTT. This gives the protein CASSIQRGGLGDTQYF. Looking up the rest from reference TRBV7-2 and TRBJ2-3 gives the full variable domain: GAGVSQSPSNKVTEKGKDVELRCDPISGHTALYWYRQSLGQGLEFLIYFQGNSAPDKSGLPSDRFSAERTGGSVSTLTIQRTQQEDSAVYLCASSIQRGGLGDTQYFGPGTRLTVL.

Regarding this clonotype: This may stem from a read error, because a much larger clone lies one nucleotide away. The V and J genes are TRBV28 and TRBJ1-1; D is unresolved. The CDR3 loop spans 13 amino acids. CDR1 and CDR2 from the germline V gene are MDHEN and SYDVKM. The CDR3, as DNA: TGTGCCAGCAGCGCCAGACTGAGGGCTGAAGATTTCTTT. Its translation: CASSARLRAEDFF.

The V call is TRBV20-1, the J call TRBJ1-1; D is possibly TRBD1 (5 bases). V was trimmed by 3 bases and J by 5 bases, leaving 16 bases between them. This CDR3 is 14 amino acids long. CDR1 DFQATT and CDR2 SNEGSKA come from the germline V gene (reference sequence). The chain's CDR3 is CSASQNSGGTEAFF. The DNA of the CDR3 is TGCAGTGCTAGTCAAAACAGCGGGGGTACTGAAGCTTTCTTT.

This chain connects TRBV6-6 to TRBJ2-5, with TRBD1 matching over 11 bases. The CDR3 sequence is 16 residues long. The germline V gene encodes CDR1 MNHNY and CDR2 SVGAGI (reference sequence). Losses at the gene ends were 6 bases for V and 4 bases for J; bases not matched to a gene: 10. The CDR3 protein is CASSLGGQGVGETQYF. As DNA, the CDR3 is TGTGCCAGCAGCTTGGGGGGACAGGGGGTCGGAGAGACCCAGTACTTC.

The chain links TRBV4-3 to TRBJ2-2, with D tentatively TRBD2 (6 bases). The CDR3 extends over 15 amino acids. In germline, CDR1 is LGHNA, CDR2 YSLEER. Trimming cost V 3 bases and J 3 bases, with 11 bases left between them. The CDR3: CASSQEGGYTGELFF. For the CDR3, the DNA is TGCGCCAGCAGCCAGGAGGGCGGATACACCGGGGAGCTGTTTTTT.

The chain joins TRBV20-1 to TRBJ1-5; D gene ambiguous. Trimming stripped 0 bases from V and 1 base from J, with 4 bases between. The length of the CDR3 is 13 residues. The V gene's germline CDR1 is DFQATT and CDR2 SNEGSKA (reference sequence). The DNA of the CDR3 is TGCAGTGCTAGAGACCTCAGCAATCAGCCCCAGCATTTT. Residues: CSARDLSNQPQHF.

Judged by abundance, this clonotype is large. The rearrangement links TRBV5-1 to TRBJ2-3; D perhaps matches TRBD1 (5 bases). V shed 4 bases and J shed 0 bases, with 6 bases lying between them. The CDR3 has 13 residues. CDR1 SGHRS and CDR2 YFSETQ come from the germline V gene. Here the CDR3 reads CASSGASTDTQYF. The CDR3 DNA follows: TGCGCCAGCAGCGGGGCTAGCACAGATACGCAGTATTTT.

The chain uses TRBV12-3 or TRBV12-4 and TRBJ1-5, with 7 bases aligning to TRBD1. The CDR3 sequence is 12 residues long. Trimming at V came to 7 bases and at J to 11 bases, leaving 8 bases not matched to a gene. CDR3 bases: TGTGCCAGCAACCAAGGGACAGAGGCCCAGCATTTT. Its translation: CASNQGTEAQHF.

This clonotype is deemed medium-sized (0.01 to 0.1%). V usage is TRBV5-1 and J usage is TRBJ2-3, with TRBD1 matching 7 bases. After removal of 0 bases from V and 9 bases from J, the junction contained 7 bases not matched to a gene. Germline V lookup: CDR1 SGHRS, CDR2 YFSETQ. The CDR3 loop spans 14 amino acids. For the CDR3, the DNA is TGCGCCAGCAGCTTGGAAACCCTACAGGGGACGCAGTATTTT. Amino acid sequence: CASSLETLQGTQYF.

CDR3: CAISPGQLYNEQFF. In nucleotides, the CDR3 is TGTGCCATCAGTCCGGGACAGCTCTACAATGAGCAGTTCTTC. The rearrangement joins TRBV10-3 to TRBJ2-1; 7 bases are a match to TRBD1. CDR3 length equals 14 residues. Germline V gene data show CDR1 as ENHRY and CDR2 as SYGVKD. Losses at the gene ends were 5 bases for V and 3 bases for J; bases not matched to a gene: 4.

The chain joins TRBV10-2 to TRBJ1-2; D gene uncertain. In germline, CDR1 is WSHSY, CDR2 SAAADI. V lost 2 bases and J lost 4, with 14 bases in between. The CDR3 is made up of 15 amino acids. DNA of the CDR3: TGCGCCAGCAGTGAGCTGTTAGTGGGGATCTATGGCTACACCTTC. Protein sequence: CASSELLVGIYGYTF.